A single sample gave rise to the 21 T cell receptor beta chains below, sequenced in a study of tumor T cells in aggressive B-cell lymphoma. Profiled with immunoSEQ multiplex PCR; TCRdb holds only in-frame clones, not every one. This repertoire shows approximately 1,600 clones, approximately 93% found once; its top ten account for 3.3%. The specimen sequenced was tumor tissue. These receptors were collected from an adult with diffuse large B cell lymphoma.

This clone has a single count. V usage is TRBV5-6 and J usage is TRBJ2-7; a possible D gene is TRBD2 (5 bases). The V and J ends lost 1 base and 5 bases respectively, with 13 bases between them. Per germline, CDR1 SGHDT and CDR2 YYEEEE. The CDR3 loop spans 14 amino acids. CDR3 nucleotide sequence: TGTGCCAGCAGCTTGTTGCCTGGGAGCCACGAGCAGTACTTC. It is translated as CASSLLPGSHEQYF.

This clone was recorded once. The chain links TRBV28 to TRBJ1-2, with 8 bases lining up with TRBD1. The CDR3 runs to 14 residues. Looked up from germline, CDR1 is MDHEN and CDR2 is SYDVKM. V dropped 5 bases and J dropped 8; count of bases not matched to a gene: 10. CDR3 in amino acids: CASSRPDRDGGYTF. The CDR3 nucleotides read TGTGCCAGCAGTCGACCGGACAGGGATGGGGGCTACACCTTC.

The chain has TRBV11-2 and TRBJ2-2; D may be TRBD2 (7 bases). The CDR3 has 16 residues. Germline CDR1 is SGHAT and CDR2 is FQNNGV. The ends were cut back, 5 bases at V and 3 bases at J, with 16 bases in the middle. CDR3 bases: TGTGCCAGCAGCCCTATCCGGGGGGCGCACACCGGGGAGCTGTTTTTT. It yields the protein CASSPIRGAHTGELFF. The complete variable domain, with remaining parts taken from reference TRBV11-2 and TRBJ2-2, reads EAGVAQSPRYKIIEKRQSVAFWCNPISGHATLYWYQQILGQGPKLLIQFQNNGVVDDSQLPKDRFSAERLKGVDSTLKIQPAKLEDSAVYLCASSPIRGAHTGELFFGEGSRLTVL.

This clone has a single count. The rearrangement uses TRBV7-2 and TRBJ1-5; the D gene is possibly TRBD1 (5 bases). V lost 1 base to trimming and J lost 6 bases, with 7 bases between them. The CDR3 extends over 13 amino acids. Per the germline V gene, CDR1 is SGHTA and CDR2 is FQGNSA. CDR3: CASSLEGRQPQHF. The DNA for the CDR3 is TGTGCCAGCAGCTTAGAGGGGCGTCAGCCCCAGCATTTT. The full variable domain, completed using reference TRBV7-2 and TRBJ1-5, is GAGVSQSPSNKVTEKGKDVELRCDPISGHTALYWYRQSLGQGLEFLIYFQGNSAPDKSGLPSDRFSAERTGGSVSTLTIQRTQQEDSAVYLCASSLEGRQPQHFGDGTRLSIL.

As regards this clone: One end of the junction varies from germline; a read error may be responsible. The chain links TRBV9 to TRBJ1-4; possible D gene TRBD1, 5 bases. The CDR3 totals 14 residues. Looked up from germline, CDR1 is SGDLS and CDR2 is YYNGEE. CDR3 amino acids: CASSVAGSNEKLFF. The CDR3 coding sequence is TGTGCTAGCAGCGTAGCAGGGTCTAATGAAAAACTGTTTTTT.

The chain has TRBV4-2 and TRBJ1-1; 8 bases agree with TRBD1. Germline V gene data show CDR1 as LGHNA and CDR2 as YNFKEQ. CDR3 length: 14 residues. Trimming at V came to 6 bases and at J to 3 bases, leaving 6 bases not matched to a gene. The CDR3 nucleotides are TGTGCCAGCAGATCAGGGGGCTTCGACACTGAAGCTTTCTTT. This translates into CASRSGGFDTEAFF.

This chain links TRBV4-1 with TRBJ1-2, with TRBD1 matching over 8 bases. Germline-derived CDR1 and CDR2 are MGHRA and YSYEKL. The CDR3 contains 18 residues. V was pared by 0 bases and J by 4 bases, with 13 bases of the junction left unmatched. CDR3 protein: CASSQDLGTGLLTYGYTF. In nucleotides, the CDR3 is TGCGCCAGCAGCCAAGATCTAGGGACAGGCCTATTAACCTATGGCTACACCTTC.

The rearrangement links TRBV13 to TRBJ2-4; D is possibly TRBD1 (6 bases). The germline V and J ends were trimmed by 5 bases and 1 base, with 9 bases remaining between them. Germline V gives CDR1 PRHDT, CDR2 FYEKMQ (reference sequence). The CDR3 sequence is 14 residues long. The CDR3 DNA reads as TGTGCCAGCAGCCCCACAGGGGCCAAAAACATTCAGTACTTC. Residues: CASSPTGAKNIQYF.

This chain links TRBV16 with TRBJ1-5; D is unclear. Trimming shortened V by 2 bases and J by 4 bases, and 9 bases separated the two germline ends. The CDR3 length is 14 residues. Germline V gives CDR1 KGHSY, CDR2 FQNENV. The DNA of the CDR3 is TGTGCCAGCAGCCAAGGAACGGGAAATCAGCCCCAGCATTTT. Translation: CASSQGTGNQPQHF.

In the case of this clone: The germline gene is not matched at one end of the junction; a read error may be the cause. The gene calls are TRBV7-9 and TRBJ2-7; no reliable D call. The CDR3 sequence is 14 residues long. Looked up from germline, CDR1 is SEHNR and CDR2 is FQNEAQ (reference sequence). Here the CDR3 reads CVSSLNRNSYEQYF. CDR3 coding DNA: TGTGTCAGCAGCTTAAACAGAAACTCCTACGAGCAGTACTTC.

The rearrangement uses TRBV11-2 and TRBJ2-3, with TRBD2 as a possible D gene (5 bases). Germline V CDR1 and CDR2: SGHAT, FQNNGV. V was clipped by 5 bases and J by 7 bases, with 22 bases between them. This CDR3 has 16 residues. The CDR3 sequence is CASSPVGLRMTNTQYF. The CDR3 DNA sequence: TGTGCCAGCAGCCCCGTCGGACTCCGAATGACGAATACGCAGTATTTT.

The chain employs TRBV29-1 and TRBJ1-6, with TRBD1 as a possible D gene (5 bases). Trimming took off 2 bases at V and 0 bases at J, with 11 bases between the two ends. The CDR3 length is 16 residues. Germline CDR1 and CDR2: SQVTM and ANQGSEA. The CDR3 loop is CSVESLTASYNSPLHF. The CDR3 nucleotides read TGCAGCGTTGAATCACTGACAGCCTCCTATAATTCACCCCTCCACTTT.

The CDR3 is CASSRPGLGTDTQYF. CDR3 sequence (DNA): TGTGCCAGCAGCCGACCGGGACTAGGAACAGATACGCAGTATTTT. The rearrangement joins TRBV9 to TRBJ2-3, with TRBD2 matching 8 bases. V was pared by 4 bases and J by 3 bases, with 7 bases of the junction left unmatched. CDR1 and CDR2 (germline): SGDLS, YYNGEE. The CDR3 is 15 amino acids.

This clone was seen once. This rearrangement joins TRBV5-4 to TRBJ1-4, with a tentative D call TRBD1 (5 bases). CDR3 size: 16 residues. Trimming cost V 4 bases and J 5 bases, with 18 bases left between them. Germline V gene lookup returns CDR1 SGHNT and CDR2 YYREEE (reference sequence). CDR3 residues: CASSRGIGGSNEKLFF. The CDR3 DNA reads as TGTGCCAGCAGCCGTGGCATCGGGGGTTCCAATGAAAAACTGTTTTTT.

V gene TRBV5-1 combines with J gene TRBJ1-1, with D unresolved. Germline V lookup: CDR1 SGHRS, CDR2 YFSETQ. With 3 bases removed from V and 2 bases from J, the gap between germline ends came to 8 bases. This CDR3 region has 13 residues. The CDR3 loop reads CASSSPGNTEAFF. DNA of the CDR3: TGCGCCAGCAGCTCCCCAGGCAACACTGAAGCTTTCTTT.

The chain is built from TRBV7-9 and TRBJ2-5; TRBD1 is a possible D gene (5 bases). There are 16 residues in the CDR3. The germline CDR1 and CDR2 sequences are SEHNR and FQNEAQ (reference sequence). V was shortened by 1 base and J by 2 bases, with 14 bases between the two germline ends. CDR3 region: CASSLEGMILQETQYF. In DNA, the CDR3 is TGTGCCAGCAGCTTAGAGGGGATGATCCTACAAGAGACCCAGTACTTC.

CDR3 in DNA: TGTGCCAGCAGTTACTCGGGGGGGGGCGGGGAGCTGTTTTTT. Amino acids: CASSYSGGGGELFF. The chain joins TRBV6-5 to TRBJ2-2; 7 bases fit TRBD2. The CDR3 runs 14 residues. The ends lost 0 bases at V and 7 bases at J; junction bases unmatched: 2. In germline, CDR1 is MNHEY, CDR2 SVGAGI.

V gene TRBV27 combines with J gene TRBJ1-1; D ambiguous. The germline V and J ends were trimmed by 4 bases and 5 bases, with 8 bases remaining between them. Per germline, CDR1 MNHEY and CDR2 SMNVEV (reference sequence). The CDR3 totals 12 residues. CDR3 sequence (DNA): TGTGCCAGCAGTTCTCTCAGAACTGAAGCTTTCTTT. Amino acids: CASSSLRTEAFF.

This chain joins TRBV4-3 and TRBJ2-7, with D unresolved. The V and J ends lost 1 base and 3 bases respectively, with 13 bases between them. Germline CDR1 LGHNA, CDR2 YSLEER. This CDR3 region has 15 residues. CDR3 protein: CASSQGGSGFYEQYF. DNA for the CDR3: TGCGCCAGCAGCCAAGGAGGTTCCGGATTCTACGAGCAGTACTTC.

The CDR3 nucleotides read TGTGCCAGCAGCTTTTATTGGGCCCCCGGGCCCCAGCATTTT. It specifies CASSFYWAPGPQHF. The chain combines TRBV5-6 with TRBJ1-5; D is ambiguous. V lost 2 bases and J lost 9, with 15 bases in between. The germline V gene has CDR1 SGHDT and CDR2 YYEEEE. The CDR3 is made up of 14 amino acids.

The V call is TRBV29-1, the J call TRBJ1-2; 8 bases agree with TRBD1. The ends lost 3 bases at V and 7 bases at J; junction bases unmatched: 7. There are 13 residues in the CDR3. Germline CDR1 is SQVTM and CDR2 is ANQGSEA. CDR3 coding DNA: TGCAGCGTTGATTTTCAGGGGGCTTCTGGCTACACCTTC. Its translation is CSVDFQGASGYTF. The whole variable domain, filled in from reference TRBV29-1 and TRBJ1-2, reads SAVISQKPSRDICQRGTSLTIQCQVDSQVTMMFWYRQQPGQSLTLIATANQGSEATYESGFVIDKFPISRPNLTFSTLTVSNMSPEDSSIYLCSVDFQGASGYTFGSGTRLTVV.